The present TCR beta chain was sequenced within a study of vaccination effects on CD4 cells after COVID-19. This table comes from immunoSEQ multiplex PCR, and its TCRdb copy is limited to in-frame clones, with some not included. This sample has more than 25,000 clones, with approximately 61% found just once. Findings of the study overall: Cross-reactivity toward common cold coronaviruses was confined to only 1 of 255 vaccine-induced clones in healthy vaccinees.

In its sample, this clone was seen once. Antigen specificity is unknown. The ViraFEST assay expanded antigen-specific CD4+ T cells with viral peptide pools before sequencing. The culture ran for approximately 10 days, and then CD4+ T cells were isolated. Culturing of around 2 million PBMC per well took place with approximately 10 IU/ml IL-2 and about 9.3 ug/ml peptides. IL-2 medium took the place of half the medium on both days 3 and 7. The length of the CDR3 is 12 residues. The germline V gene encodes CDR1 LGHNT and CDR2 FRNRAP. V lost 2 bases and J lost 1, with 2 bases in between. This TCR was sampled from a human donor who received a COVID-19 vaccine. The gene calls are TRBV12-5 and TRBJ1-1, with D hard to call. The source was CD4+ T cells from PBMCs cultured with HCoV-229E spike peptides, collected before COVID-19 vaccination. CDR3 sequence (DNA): TGTGCTAGTGGTTTGAGGAACACTGAAGCTTTCTTT. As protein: CASGLRNTEAFF.